One and the same sample provided the 27 T cell receptor beta chains below, sequenced in a study of T-cell memory formation after mild COVID-19. TCRdb processed the 5' RACE reads anew with MiXCR; each CDR3 protein has one entry. The sample holds about 120,000 distinct CDR3 sequences, about 20% seen once. Material: PBMCs or a T cell subset sorted from them (not recorded which). The receptors derive from a man aged 18 to 29 who had mild COVID-19 (a few samples of this study predate the infection). Cell type and time point are not known.

Ten or more counts support this clonotype. For the CDR3, the DNA is TGTGCCAGCAGCTCTCCAACGGGGGGCCACAATGAGCAGTTCTTC. Protein: CASSSPTGGHNEQFF. J is TRBJ2-1 and V is TRBV7-9; tentatively, D is TRBD2 (7 bases). The length of the CDR3 is 15 residues. Per germline, CDR1 SEHNR and CDR2 FQNEAQ (reference sequence). Trimming removed 4 bases at V and 5 bases at J, with 15 bases between.

CDR3 sequence: CSARDLSRGLTNTEAFF. Here the CDR3 DNA reads TGCAGTGCTAGAGATCTGAGTCGGGGGTTAACGAACACTGAAGCTTTCTTT. The rearrangement uses TRBV20-1 and TRBJ1-1, with D perhaps matching TRBD1 (5 bases). The germline V gene has CDR1 DFQATT and CDR2 SNEGSKA (reference sequence). Trimming took off 0 bases at V and 1 base at J, with 18 bases between the two ends. The CDR3 sequence is 17 residues long.

V gene TRBV29-1 combines with J gene TRBJ2-4; possibly TRBD1 or TRBD2 for D (5 bases each). V was cut by 6 bases and J by 0 bases, with 9 bases left in between. Germline values: CDR1 SQVTM, CDR2 ANQGSEA. The CDR3 contains 13 residues. Here the CDR3 DNA reads TGCAGCGTAACAGGACTAGCCAAAAACATTCAGTACTTC. Amino acids: CSVTGLAKNIQYF.

The V call is TRBV4-3, the J call TRBJ2-1, with D perhaps TRBD1 (6 bases). Trimming took off 0 bases at V and 7 bases at J, with 10 bases between the two ends. Germline V gene lookup returns CDR1 LGHNA and CDR2 YSLEER. This CDR3 contains 14 residues. The CDR3 protein is CASSQDKGVNEQFF. The CDR3 DNA is TGCGCCAGCAGCCAAGATAAGGGGGTGAATGAGCAGTTCTTC.

This clonotype was counted only a few times. The J gene is TRBJ2-3, the V gene TRBV11-2, with D uncertain. V lost 1 base and J lost 0, with 8 bases in between. The germline V gene has CDR1 SGHAT and CDR2 FQNNGV. The CDR3 totals 15 residues. CDR3 nucleotide sequence: TGTGCCAGCAGCTTAGGACCGGGCAGCACAGATACGCAGTATTTT. Amino acids: CASSLGPGSTDTQYF. The entire variable domain, with the rest obtained from reference TRBV11-2 and TRBJ2-3, is as follows: EAGVAQSPRYKIIEKRQSVAFWCNPISGHATLYWYQQILGQGPKLLIQFQNNGVVDDSQLPKDRFSAERLKGVDSTLKIQPAKLEDSAVYLCASSLGPGSTDTQYFGPGTRLTVL.

The V gene is TRBV7-3, the J gene TRBJ2-2, with D possibly TRBD1 on 5 matching bases. Germline lookup yields CDR1 SGHTA and CDR2 FQGTGA. V was pared by 4 bases and J by 5 bases, with 17 bases between. There are 16 residues in the CDR3. The CDR3: CASSSAGREFTGELFF. CDR3 nucleotide sequence: TGTGCCAGCAGCTCCGCTGGCAGGGAATTTACCGGGGAGCTGTTTTTT.

This CDR3 reads CASSQGGQGHEQYF. Written as DNA, the CDR3 is TGCGCCAGCAGCCAGGGTGGACAGGGCCACGAGCAGTACTTC. The rearrangement uses TRBV4-1 and TRBJ2-7, with TRBD1 identical over 8 bases. Per the germline V gene, CDR1 is MGHRA and CDR2 is YSYEKL. The J segment lost 5 bases and the V segment lost 3 bases, leaving 6 bases of the junction unmatched. CDR3 length: 14 residues.

In its sample, this clonotype was seen a few times. The chain couples TRBV10-3 to TRBJ2-5; 12 nucleotides match TRBD2. The J segment lost 2 bases and the V segment lost 8 bases, leaving 6 bases of the junction unmatched. Germline assignment: CDR1 ENHRY and CDR2 SYGVKD. This CDR3 contains 15 residues. The CDR3 is CAIGTSGGIQETQYF. The CDR3 DNA sequence: TGTGCCATCGGAACTAGCGGGGGGATACAAGAGACCCAGTACTTC.

The chain carries TRBV29-1 and TRBJ2-2; D may be TRBD1 (5 bases). V was trimmed by 5 bases and J by 4 bases, leaving 11 bases between them. This CDR3 comprises 13 residues. Germline CDR1 SQVTM, CDR2 ANQGSEA. Here the CDR3 reads CSVQGHLTGELFF. The CDR3 DNA sequence: TGCAGCGTTCAAGGACACCTCACCGGGGAGCTGTTTTTT.

CDR3 bases: TGTGCCAGCAGTTACGAGACACTTCTTACAGATACGCAGTATTTT. Residues: CASSYETLLTDTQYF. The rearrangement joins TRBV6-2 or TRBV6-3 to TRBJ2-3; D not resolved. The V end was cut by 2 bases, the J end by 3 bases, with 12 bases between. The germline V gene encodes CDR1 MNHEY and CDR2 SVGEGT. This CDR3 comprises 15 residues.

V usage is TRBV27 and J usage is TRBJ2-5; D is tentatively TRBD1 or TRBD2 (5 bases each). V shed 0 bases and J shed 6 bases, with 8 bases lying between them. Germline lookup yields CDR1 MNHEY and CDR2 SMNVEV (reference sequence). CDR3 length: 13 residues. The CDR3 nucleotides are TGTGCCAGCAGTTTATCGGGGGTGAAGACCCAGTACTTC. Translation gives CASSLSGVKTQYF.

The CDR3 sequence is CSALTWRTRNTIYF. The CDR3 DNA reads TGCAGTGCGCTGACATGGAGGACCAGAAACACCATATATTTT. The rearrangement uses TRBV20-1 and TRBJ1-3, with D unclear. CDR1 DFQATT and CDR2 SNEGSKA come from the germline V gene (reference sequence). The CDR3 loop spans 14 amino acids. V dropped 6 bases and J dropped 5 bases, with 17 bases sitting between them.

This clonotype showed up just a few times. The chain employs TRBV4-3 and TRBJ1-1; D is undetermined. The germline V and J ends were trimmed by 0 bases and 5 bases, with 19 bases remaining between them. The CDR3 totals 17 residues. Germline-derived CDR1 and CDR2 are LGHNA and YSLEER. CDR3 sequence reads: CASSQDRLDGIGTEAFF. The CDR3 nucleotides are TGCGCCAGCAGCCAAGACCGATTGGACGGGATTGGGACTGAAGCTTTCTTT.

This clonotype showed up just a few times. V gene TRBV7-9 combines with J gene TRBJ1-2; D is ambiguous. V lost 0 bases, J lost 4 bases, and 3 bases lay in between. The CDR3 loop spans 12 amino acids. In germline, CDR1 is SEHNR, CDR2 FQNEAQ (reference sequence). The DNA of the CDR3 is TGTGCCAGCAGCTTAGCCCCCTATGGCTACACCTTC. Translation gives CASSLAPYGYTF.

The table lists this clonotype with a few counts. The chain recombines TRBV6-7 with TRBJ1-6; a possible D gene is TRBD1 (6 bases). TRBV6-7 falls under the ORF class, with uncertain function. The CDR3 extends over 19 amino acids. Trimming took off 0 bases at V and 3 bases at J, with 18 bases between the two ends. CDR3 region: CASSYSLQGWGYYNSPLHF. The CDR3 region has the DNA TGTGCCAGCAGTTACTCATTACAGGGTTGGGGATACTATAATTCACCCCTCCACTTT.

The chain is built from TRBV11-2 and TRBJ2-6; D gene ambiguous. The CDR3 runs 15 residues. Per germline, CDR1 SGHAT and CDR2 FQNNGV. Trimming removed 4 bases from V and 0 bases from J, with 7 bases in between. This CDR3 reads CASSWAISGANVLTF. CDR3 nucleotides: TGTGCCAGCAGCTGGGCCATCTCTGGGGCCAACGTCCTGACTTTC. Together with reference TRBV11-2 and TRBJ2-6, the CDR3 gives the full variable domain: EAGVAQSPRYKIIEKRQSVAFWCNPISGHATLYWYQQILGQGPKLLIQFQNNGVVDDSQLPKDRFSAERLKGVDSTLKIQPAKLEDSAVYLCASSWAISGANVLTFGAGSRLTVL.

This chain connects TRBV7-8 to TRBJ1-1; possible D gene TRBD1, 5 bases. Per the germline V gene, CDR1 is SGHVS and CDR2 is FQNEAQ. V gave up 3 bases and J gave up 1 base, with 15 bases separating them. The length of the CDR3 is 16 residues. The CDR3 DNA reads TGTGCCAGCAGCTTGGAGAGTTCCGGGGGGAACACTGAAGCTTTCTTT. It specifies CASSLESSGGNTEAFF. Looking up the rest from reference TRBV7-8 and TRBJ1-1 gives the full variable domain: GAGVSQSPRYKVAKRGQDVALRCDPISGHVSLFWYQQALGQGPEFLTYFQNEAQLDKSGLPSDRFFAERPEGSVSTLKIQRTQQEDSAVYLCASSLESSGGNTEAFFGQGTRLTVV.

V gene TRBV29-1 combines with J gene TRBJ2-1, with 8 bases aligning to TRBD2. V lost 3 bases, J lost 0 bases, and 4 bases stayed unmatched. The CDR3 has 15 residues. CDR1 is SQVTM and CDR2 is ANQGSEA in the germline V gene. The CDR3: CSVDASGGSYNEQFF. As DNA, the CDR3 is TGCAGCGTTGATGCCAGCGGGGGCTCCTACAATGAGCAGTTCTTC.

This clonotype was picked up a small number of times. The chain employs TRBV4-1 and TRBJ2-3; 7 positions match TRBD2. CDR1 is MGHRA, CDR2 YSYEKL, per germline. V gave up 4 bases and J gave up 3 bases; unmatched junction bases: 4. The CDR3 is 14 residues long. The CDR3: CASSPPGGTDTQYF. DNA of the CDR3: TGCGCCAGCAGCCCCCCCGGGGGGACAGATACGCAGTATTTT.

The chain uses TRBV6-5 and TRBJ1-5, with a weak D call TRBD1 (5 bases). CDR3 length equals 15 residues. Germline values: CDR1 MNHEY, CDR2 SVGAGI. Trimming stripped 0 bases from V and 6 bases from J, with 12 bases between. For the CDR3, the DNA is TGTGCCAGCAGTTACTCAGGGGAGCAGGGTCAGCCCCAGCATTTT. This sequence encodes CASSYSGEQGQPQHF.

CDR3 coding DNA: TGTGCCAGCAGTGCGACATACGGGGAGCTGTTTTTT. The encoded protein is CASSATYGELFF. The chain couples TRBV25-1 to TRBJ2-2; no firm D call. The CDR3 runs to 12 residues. Germline loops: CDR1 MGHDK, CDR2 SYGVNS. The V end lost 4 bases, the J end lost 7 bases, and 7 bases lay between the germline ends.

This clonotype was counted a few times. The J gene is TRBJ1-5, the V gene TRBV6-5; no reliable D call. Trimming left V 4 bases short and J 4 bases short, with 8 bases between. Looked up from germline, CDR1 is MNHEY and CDR2 is SVGAGI. CDR3 length equals 13 residues. The CDR3 region is CASSSRPNQPQHF. The CDR3 nucleotides read TGTGCCAGCAGTTCCAGGCCGAATCAGCCCCAGCATTTT.

Comments on this clonotype: In this CDR3 the conserved last residue, phenylalanine or tryptophan, is missing, so a read error is likely. The chain carries TRBV5-1 and TRBJ2-1, with D tentatively TRBD2 (5 bases). V gave up 5 bases and J gave up 7 bases, with 13 bases separating them. Germline V CDR1 and CDR2: SGHRS, YFSETQ. The CDR3 totals 13 residues. In nucleotides, the CDR3 is TGCGCCAGCAGACTGAGCCCGGGGAATGAGCAGTTCTTA. Encoded protein: CASRLSPGNEQFL.

This clonotype has just a few counts. The chain carries TRBV27 and TRBJ2-3, with TRBD2 identical over 13 bases. The J segment lost 2 bases and the V segment lost 5 bases, leaving 4 bases of the junction unmatched. CDR3 length: 16 residues. The germline V gene has CDR1 MNHEY and CDR2 SMNVEV (reference sequence). The CDR3 protein is CASSPTSGGNTDTQYF. CDR3 nucleotide sequence: TGTGCCAGCAGTCCGACTAGCGGGGGGAACACAGATACGCAGTATTTT.

In DNA form, the CDR3 reads TGCGCCAGCAGCCAGACAGGGGGTGAGACCCAGTACTTC. Encoded protein: CASSQTGGETQYF. The chain recombines TRBV4-1 with TRBJ2-5; 9 bases agree with TRBD1. The V gene end was trimmed by 3 bases and the J gene end by 5 bases; junction bases not matched to a gene: 1. Germline assignment: CDR1 MGHRA and CDR2 YSYEKL. The CDR3 has 13 amino acids.

This chain joins TRBV7-9 and TRBJ2-4, with D perhaps TRBD1 (5 bases). Germline V gene sequence: CDR1 SEHNR, CDR2 FQNEAQ (reference sequence). The CDR3 is 15 residues long. Trimming removed 5 bases at V and 7 bases at J, with 18 bases between. The CDR3 reads CASSPIAGYRNIQYF. CDR3 nucleotides: TGTGCCAGCAGCCCTATAGCAGGGTACCGTAACATTCAGTACTTC.

The V call is TRBV11-2, the J call TRBJ2-7; D uncertain. Deletions cut 0 bases from V and 7 bases from J, with 10 bases between. In germline, CDR1 is SGHAT, CDR2 FQNNGV. This CDR3 comprises 13 residues. The CDR3 loop reads CASSLDRLSEQYV. The CDR3, as DNA: TGTGCCAGCAGCTTAGACCGGCTTTCGGAGCAGTACGTC.